This T cell receptor beta chain was identified during a study of T cells in Graves' hyperthyroidism and ophthalmopathy. General study results and limits: In the analysis, a 13 V-J model separated ophthalmopathy from stable hyperthyroidism. Most thyroid clonotypes expanded above 0.001 were also detected in blood.

There were TCR beta CDR3 regions amplified from RNA transcripts. The HTBI primer set served for first-round RT-PCR of the TCR CDR3. From the multiplex PCR reads, TCRdb called clonotypes with MiXCR, one entry per CDR3 protein. The table records roughly 510,000 distinct CDR3 sequences, 20% of them present only once. The germline gives CDR1 MDHEN, CDR2 SYDVKM. This CDR3 has 15 residues. V was clipped by 3 bases and J by 0 bases, with 8 bases between them. This clonotype has ten or more counts. Its specificity is not known. The J gene is TRBJ2-2, the V gene TRBV28; D may be TRBD1 (6 bases). This TCR derives from a man aged 18 to 30 with Graves' hyperthyroidism. Sequencing was done on a sample of blood. The CDR3, as DNA: TGTGCCAGCAGTTTGGGGGCCGCGAACACCGGGGAGCTGTTTTTT. Its translation is CASSLGAANTGELFF.